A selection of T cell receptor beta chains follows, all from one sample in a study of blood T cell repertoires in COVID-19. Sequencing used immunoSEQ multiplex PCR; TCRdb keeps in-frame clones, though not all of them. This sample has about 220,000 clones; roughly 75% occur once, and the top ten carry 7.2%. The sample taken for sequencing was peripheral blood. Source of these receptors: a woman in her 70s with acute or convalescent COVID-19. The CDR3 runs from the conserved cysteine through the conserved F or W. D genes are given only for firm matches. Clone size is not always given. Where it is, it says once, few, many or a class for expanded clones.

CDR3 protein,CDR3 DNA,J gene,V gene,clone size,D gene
CASSRGVDTQYF,TGTGCCAGCAGCCGGGGGGTTGATACGCAGTATTTT,TRBJ2-3,TRBV7-9,-,TRBD2
CASSLEGPGANVLTF,TGCGCCAGCAGCTTGGAGGGGCCTGGGGCCAACGTCCTGACTTTC,TRBJ2-6,TRBV5-1,once,-
CAISAGAGEQYF,TGTGCCATCTCGGCGGGGGCGGGCGAGCAGTACTTC,TRBJ2-7,TRBV10-3,-,-
CASSLGGGTTGELFF,TGTGCCAGCAGCTTAGGCGGGGGGACGACCGGGGAGCTGTTTTTT,TRBJ2-2,TRBV7-2,-,TRBD2
CASSYDSLAKNIQYF,TGTGCCAGCAGTTACGACAGTCTAGCCAAAAACATTCAGTACTTC,TRBJ2-4,TRBV6-2/TRBV6-3,once,-
CASSLGLDHKRSPLHF,TGTGCCAGCAGCTTGGGTCTTGATCATAAGCGGTCACCCCTCCACTTT,TRBJ1-6,TRBV5-4,-,-
CASSQDWGRVEKLFF,TGCGCCAGCAGCCAAGATTGGGGGAGGGTTGAAAAACTGTTTTTT,TRBJ1-4,TRBV4-3,-,-
CASRDTGDGYTF,TGTGCCAGCCGAGATACAGGGGATGGCTACACCTTC,TRBJ1-2,TRBV2,few,TRBD1
CASSQAGVLSGNTIYF,TGCGCCAGCAGCCAGGCAGGGGTCCTCTCTGGAAACACCATATATTTT,TRBJ1-3,TRBV5-1,-,-
CASSQDPQQPQHF,TGCGCCAGCAGCCAAGATCCCCAGCAGCCCCAGCATTTT,TRBJ1-5,TRBV4-3,few,-
CASSRNPPGSEQFF,TGTGCCAGCAGCCGCAACCCACCCGGTAGTGAGCAGTTCTTC,TRBJ2-1,TRBV5-6,-,-
CASSFGQGGNTIYF,TGTGCCAGTAGTTTCGGACAGGGTGGAAACACCATATATTTT,TRBJ1-3,TRBV19,-,TRBD1
CATSAGTGEIESAKNIQYF,TGTGCCACCAGTGCTGGGACAGGGGAAATTGAATCGGCCAAAAACATTCAGTACTTC,TRBJ2-4,TRBV24-1,-,TRBD1
CASSPRLTGARSGYTF,TGTGCCAGCAGCCCAAGACTCACAGGGGCAAGGTCTGGCTACACCTTC,TRBJ1-2,TRBV7-9,-,TRBD1
CASSFMPPGQGSGNYGYTF,TGCGCCAGCAGCTTTATGCCCCCGGGACAGGGTTCGGGGAACTATGGCTACACCTTC,TRBJ1-2,TRBV5-1,-,TRBD1
CASSKLGPGQVDCEQYF,TGTGCCAGCAGCAAATTGGGACCGGGACAGGTGGACTGCGAGCAGTACTTC,TRBJ2-7,TRBV21-1,many,-
CASSQNPTTSYEQYF,TGTGCCAGCAGCCAAAATCCTACGACTAGCTACGAGCAGTACTTC,TRBJ2-7,TRBV3-1/TRBV3-2,-,-
CASSLTRGVLAGAYNEQFF,TGCGCCAGCAGCTTGACCAGAGGAGTACTAGCGGGGGCCTACAATGAGCAGTTCTTC,TRBJ2-1,TRBV5-1,-,TRBD2
CASSQDPDRSTQETQYF,TGCGCCAGCAGCCAGGATCCGGACAGATCTACCCAAGAGACCCAGTACTTC,TRBJ2-5,TRBV4-1,-,-
CASSLSSVGRGNEAFF,TGCGCCAGCAGCTTGTCCAGTGTAGGGAGAGGGAACGAAGCTTTCTTT,TRBJ1-1,TRBV5-1,-,-
CASNNPVTSGEQFF,TGTGCCAGCAACAACCCCGTCACTAGCGGGGAGCAGTTCTTC,TRBJ2-1,TRBV9,-,TRBD2
CASSLASLAGTSEQYF,TGCGCCAGCAGCTTGGCCAGCCTAGCGGGGACGTCCGAGCAGTACTTC,TRBJ2-7,TRBV5-1,-,TRBD2
CASSPAGLADLTGELFF,TGTGCCAGCTCACCAGCGGGACTAGCTGATCTCACCGGGGAGCTGTTTTTT,TRBJ2-2,TRBV18,-,TRBD2
CASSQGQGEGEQFF,TGTGCCAGCAGCCAGGGACAGGGGGAAGGGGAGCAGTTCTTC,TRBJ2-1,TRBV11-2,-,TRBD1
CAIGPGQGPHEQYF,TGTGCCATCGGCCCGGGACAGGGACCCCACGAGCAGTACTTC,TRBJ2-7,TRBV10-3,few,TRBD1
CASSTTGIEQYF,TGTGCCAGCAGCACAACAGGGATAGAGCAGTACTTC,TRBJ2-7,TRBV11-2,-,-
CATSGPGRGGRNEQFF,TGTGCCACCAGTGGCCCTGGGCGGGGGGGCAGGAATGAGCAGTTCTTC,TRBJ2-1,TRBV24-1,-,TRBD2
CSASWGGPNEQYF,TGCAGTGCTAGTTGGGGGGGGCCAAACGAGCAGTACTTC,TRBJ2-7,TRBV20-1,-,-
CASSIDGRTGNYGYTF,TGTGCCAGTAGTATAGATGGTCGGACGGGGAACTATGGCTACACCTTC,TRBJ1-2,TRBV19,-,-
CASSAKQGLGTEAFF,TGTGCCAGCAGCGCGAAACAGGGGCTAGGAACTGAAGCTTTCTTT,TRBJ1-1,TRBV11-2,-,TRBD1
CASHSNFYNEQFF,TGTGCCAGTCACAGCAACTTTTACAATGAGCAGTTCTTC,TRBJ2-1,TRBV2,few,-
CASSPGTGSNTIYF,TGTGCCAGCAGCCCCGGGACAGGCTCTAACACCATATATTTT,TRBJ1-3,TRBV3-1/TRBV3-2,-,TRBD1
CASSQEGTRTDTQYF,TGCGCCAGCAGCCAAGAAGGGACTAGGACAGATACGCAGTATTTT,TRBJ2-3,TRBV4-3,-,TRBD2
CASSSGLNTGELFF,TGTGCCAGCAGCTCGGGACTTAACACCGGGGAGCTGTTTTTT,TRBJ2-2,TRBV5-4,-,-
CASSFLTNEKLFF,TGTGCCAGCAGCTTCCTCACTAATGAAAAACTGTTTTTT,TRBJ1-4,TRBV7-2,-,-
CASSLTPLVAGSGEDQPQHF,TGTGCCAGCAGCTTAACCCCCCTCGTGGCAGGGAGCGGGGAGGATCAGCCCCAGCATTTT,TRBJ1-5,TRBV7-3,-,-
CATSTLSTDTQYF,TGTGCCACCAGCACGTTGAGCACAGATACGCAGTATTTT,TRBJ2-3,TRBV15,-,-
CSVLTGVSYNEQFF,TGCAGCGTGCTCACAGGGGTATCCTACAATGAGCAGTTCTTC,TRBJ2-1,TRBV29-1,-,TRBD1
CASSPDRGSYNSPLHF,TGTGCCAGCAGCCCCGACAGGGGGTCCTATAATTCACCCCTCCACTTT,TRBJ1-6,TRBV6-6,few,TRBD1
CAASGTSFTDTQYF,TGTGCCGCATCCGGGACTAGCTTCACAGATACGCAGTATTTT,TRBJ2-3,TRBV24-1,-,TRBD2
CASSYPTAGSGGVTEAFF,TGTGCCAGCAGTTACCCCACGGCGGGCAGTGGGGGGGTCACTGAAGCTTTCTTT,TRBJ1-1,TRBV6-2/TRBV6-3,-,-
CAWALQETQYF,TGTGCCTGGGCTCTACAAGAGACCCAGTACTTC,TRBJ2-5,TRBV30,-,-
CASSQEGGSHTDTQYF,TGCGCCAGCAGCCAAGAGGGGGGGTCCCACACAGATACGCAGTATTTT,TRBJ2-3,TRBV4-1,-,TRBD2
CASRKGGDGETQYF,TGTGCCAGCAGGAAGGGGGGGGATGGGGAGACCCAGTACTTC,TRBJ2-5,TRBV5-4,-,-
CSASHGGIQETQYF,TGCAGTGCTAGTCACGGGGGGATTCAAGAGACCCAGTACTTC,TRBJ2-5,TRBV20-1,-,TRBD2
CSVLRTTPSGANVLTF,TGCAGCGTGCTCAGGACAACCCCCTCTGGGGCCAACGTCCTGACTTTC,TRBJ2-6,TRBV29-1,-,-
CASSLAGGRANEQFF,TGCGCCAGCAGCTTGGCCGGCGGCAGAGCGAATGAGCAGTTCTTC,TRBJ2-1,TRBV5-1,-,-
CASSSDTFYGYTF,TGTGCCAGCAGTTCGGACACATTCTATGGCTACACCTTC,TRBJ1-2,TRBV12-3/TRBV12-4,-,-
CASSRTKIGTDTQYF,TGTGCCAGCAGCAGAACTAAAATAGGCACAGATACGCAGTATTTT,TRBJ2-3,TRBV7-3,-,-
CASSSVGGRRDTQYF,TGTGCCAGCAGCTCCGTCGGGGGGCGTCGGGATACGCAGTATTTT,TRBJ2-3,TRBV5-6,-,-
CATSDLSGTQYF,TGTGCCACCAGTGATTTATCAGGGACCCAGTACTTC,TRBJ2-5,TRBV24-1,-,-
CASSTQGASTDTQYF,TGCGCCAGCAGCACACAGGGGGCGAGCACAGATACGCAGTATTTT,TRBJ2-3,TRBV5-1,-,TRBD1
CASSLEGPRSDTQYF,TGTGCCAGCAGTTTGGAGGGCCCGAGGTCAGATACGCAGTATTTT,TRBJ2-3,TRBV28,-,-
CASSLTRQGSGNTIYF,TGCGCCAGCAGCTTAACTAGACAGGGCAGTGGAAACACCATATATTTT,TRBJ1-3,TRBV5-1,-,TRBD1